Below are 19 T cell receptor beta chains sequenced from a single sample in a study of CD8+CD57+ T cells in acquired aplastic anemia. The use of genomic DNA as template underpinned the TCR beta VDJ and CDR3 profiling. From the reads, TCRdb called clonotypes with MiXCR, one entry per CDR3 protein. This sample has hundreds of thousands of distinct CDR3 sequences, with under 80% found just once. Sequencing used sorted CD4+, CD8+, or CD8+CD57+ T cells (not recorded which) from PBMCs. Receptors originate from a human donor in good health, serving as a control.

The rearrangement uses TRBV6-6 and TRBJ2-7; D remains ambiguous. The CDR3 length is 11 residues. V lost 6 bases and J 9 bases, leaving 12 bases between the germline ends. Germline V gene lookup returns CDR1 MNHNY and CDR2 SVGAGI (reference sequence). CDR3: CASSETPWQYF. The CDR3 DNA sequence: TGTGCCAGCAGCGAGACCCCGTGGCAGTACTTC.

There are many counts of this clonotype. This chain joins TRBV6-2 or TRBV6-3 and TRBJ2-7; the D gene is possibly TRBD2 (6 bases). The V gene lost 2 bases and the J gene lost 0 bases, with 17 bases spanning the gap. The germline V gene has CDR1 MNHEY and CDR2 SVGEGT. The length of the CDR3 is 17 residues. DNA for the CDR3: TGTGCCAGCAGTTACGGCGGGGCCCCGTTCCCCTCCTACGAGCAGTACTTC. This translates into CASSYGGAPFPSYEQYF.

The chain couples TRBV7-9 to TRBJ2-3, with no clear D. Germline V lookup: CDR1 SEHNR, CDR2 FQNEAQ (reference sequence). The CDR3 runs 14 residues. V was pared by 1 base and J by 2 bases, with 7 bases between. CDR3 sequence reads: CASSLGSYTDTQYF. The DNA of the CDR3 is TGTGCCAGCAGCTTAGGCTCATACACAGATACGCAGTATTTT.

This sequence joins TRBV10-3 and TRBJ2-7, with D possibly matching TRBD2 (6 bases). TRBJ2-1 explains the end of the DNA better; the J call may be wrong. The germline CDR1 and CDR2 sequences are ENHRY and SYGVKD. This CDR3 has 12 residues. CDR3 DNA: TGTGCCATCAGTCCGGGGAGGTACGAGCAGTTCTTC. As protein: CAISPGRYEQFF.

A note on this clonotype: At one end, the junction sequence differs from germline, possibly due to a read error. The gene calls are TRBV7-3 and TRBJ1-4; no clear D. CDR1 is SGHTA, CDR2 FQGTGA, per germline. There are 14 residues in the CDR3. CDR3: CASSLQSAVDNEYF. CDR3 DNA sequence: TGTGCCAGCAGCTTACAGAGTGCCGTCGACAATGAGTATTTT.

The chain recombines TRBV15 with TRBJ1-2; D not resolved. The germline V and J ends were trimmed by 3 bases and 0 bases, with 8 bases remaining between them. The length of the CDR3 is 14 residues. Germline V CDR1 and CDR2: LNHNV, YYDKDF (reference sequence). For the CDR3, the DNA is TGTGCCACCAGCAGGGGCAATACTAACTATGGCTACACCTTC. Protein product: CATSRGNTNYGYTF.

For this clonotype: One end of the junction varies from germline; a read error may be responsible. The chain is built from TRBV5-1 and TRBJ2-1; 9 bases align to TRBD2. CDR3 length: 15 amino acids. CDR1 and CDR2 from the germline V gene are SGHRS and YFSETQ. The CDR3 DNA is TGCGCCAGCAGCTCGTCCGGGACTAGCCACAATGAGCGGTTCTTC. Translated: CASSSSGTSHNERFF.

Comments on this clonotype: This CDR3 is missing its conserved last phenylalanine or tryptophan, likely due to a read error. V usage is TRBV2 and J usage is TRBJ1-5; no clear D. The CDR3 spans 14 residues. Germline-derived CDR1 and CDR2 are SNHLY and FYNNEI. V was cut by 4 bases and J by 7 bases, with 14 bases left in between. CDR3 sequence (DNA): TGTGCCAGCAGTGTAGGCATCCACCACCAGCCCCAGCATTAT. This translates into CASSVGIHHQPQHY.

This clonotype has only a few counts. A much more abundant neighbour one base away suggests this may be a read error. The gene calls are TRBV9 and TRBJ2-3; 11 bases agree with TRBD2. The germline V gene has CDR1 SGDLS and CDR2 YYNGEE. This CDR3 has 15 amino acids. Germline trimming cut 0 bases from V and 8 bases from J; bases unmatched to any gene: 5. The CDR3 nucleotides read TGTGCCAGCAGCGTAGAAGTAGCGGGGGGGGCTACGCAGTATTTT. Its translation is CASSVEVAGGATQYF.

In this sample, this clonotype turned up many times. Its ends do not fully match the called genes, so a read error is possible. This sequence joins TRBV5-1 and TRBJ2-3, with TRBD2 matching 9 bases. The germline V gene encodes CDR1 SGHRS and CDR2 YFSETQ. The CDR3 contains 18 residues. In DNA, the CDR3 is TGCGCCAGCAGGTTGGGGGCTAGCGGGGCTTCTAGCACAGATACGCAGTATTTT. Amino acids: CASRLGASGASSTDTQYF.

The rearrangement links TRBV7-2 to TRBJ1-1, with 9 nucleotides matching TRBD1. Germline CDR1 is SGHTA and CDR2 is FQGNSA. This CDR3 has 15 residues. The trim removed 5 bases at V and 0 bases at J, leaving 4 bases unmatched. CDR3 coding DNA: TGTGCCAGCAGCCGGGACAGGGCTTTGAACACTGAAGCTTTCTTT. Its translation: CASSRDRALNTEAFF.

As regards this clonotype: Germline is not matched at one junction end, which may reflect a read error. The V gene is TRBV7-6, the J gene TRBJ1-5; D uncertain. From germline, CDR1 is SGHVS and CDR2 FNYEAQ. This CDR3 is 14 amino acids long. Here the CDR3 reads CASSVSGTGEPLFF. The CDR3 DNA reads TGTGCCAGCAGTGTTTCAGGTACCGGGGAGCCCCTTTTTTTT.

The chain joins TRBV29-1 to TRBJ1-2, with no clear D. The V end was cut by 4 bases, the J end by 4 bases, with 10 bases between. CDR1 SQVTM and CDR2 ANQGSEA come from the germline V gene. CDR3 length equals 12 residues. Here the CDR3 reads CSVGEIGYGYTF. CDR3 nucleotide sequence: TGCAGCGTTGGGGAGATTGGCTATGGCTACACCTTC.

A remark on this clonotype: A junction boundary mismatches the germline segment, possibly from a read error. The chain joins TRBV7-3 to TRBJ1-6, with D possibly TRBD1 on 5 matching bases. CDR1 is SGHTA and CDR2 is FQGTGA in the germline V gene. CDR3 length: 14 amino acids. CDR3 amino acids: CASSFRGRDSHLHF. The CDR3 coding sequence is TGTGCCAGCAGCTTCCGGGGACGGGACTCACACCTCCACTTT.

The V and J genes are TRBV7-3 and TRBJ1-1; D unclear. Germline loops: CDR1 SGHTA, CDR2 FQGTGA. Trimming took off 5 bases at V and 8 bases at J, with 24 bases between the two ends. This CDR3 contains 16 residues. This CDR3 is CASSLAVVGATPEAFF. The CDR3 DNA reads TGTGCCAGCAGCCTAGCGGTGGTGGGCGCCACCCCAGAAGCTTTCTTT.

The gene calls are TRBV12-3 or TRBV12-4 and TRBJ2-7; 7 nucleotides match TRBD1. This CDR3 comprises 16 residues. J was trimmed by 3 bases and V by 5 bases; bases with no gene match: 13. The CDR3 DNA reads TGTGCCAGCAGTGAAGCGGCAGGACAGGCCTTCTACGAGCAGTACTTC. It is translated as CASSEAAGQAFYEQYF.

This clonotype has just a few counts. The CDR3 sequence: CASSLVPPWRGGGGANVLTF. Here the CDR3 DNA reads TGTGCCAGCAGCTTAGTCCCCCCGTGGCGGGGGGGGGGGGGGGCCAACGTCCTGACTTTC. The V and J genes are TRBV7-2 and TRBJ2-6; 9 bases are a match to TRBD2. V lost 1 base and J lost 4; bases outside the gene matches: 14. Germline V gene sequence: CDR1 SGHTA, CDR2 FQGNSA. CDR3 length: 20 residues.

This sequence joins TRBV2 and TRBJ2-1; D gene uncertain. Trimming took off 6 bases at V and 8 bases at J, with 8 bases between the two ends. This CDR3 comprises 11 residues. CDR1 SNHLY and CDR2 FYNNEI come from the germline V gene. As DNA, the CDR3 is TGTGCCAGCAGCCCCGTCGATGAGCAGTTCTTC. This gives the protein CASSPVDEQFF.

In the case of this clonotype: The junction shows a germline mismatch at one end, possibly a read error. The chain is built from TRBV7-2 and TRBJ2-3; maybe TRBD2 (5 bases). The CDR3 runs 14 residues. Per germline, CDR1 SGHTA and CDR2 FQGNSA. DNA of the CDR3: TGTGCCAGCAGCGTAGGAGGAGAAACAAGCACAGATACGTTT. Protein: CASSVGGETSTDTF.